This T cell receptor beta chain was found in a study of CD8+CD57+ T cells in acquired aplastic anemia. Study information: The sorted CD4+ and CD8+ cells yielded an average around 3.2 ug of DNA.

Researchers used genomic DNA as the template to profile TCR beta VDJ and CDR3. TCRdb redid the calling of the reads with MiXCR, one entry per CDR3 protein. The table includes some 200,000 distinct CDR3 sequences, around 47% detected once. The authors sequenced patients whose flow cytometry had shown CD8+CD57+ cell expansion. Patients had undergone no therapy by the time their blood was sampled. Sequenced sample: sorted CD4+, CD8+, or CD8+CD57+ T cells (not recorded which) from PBMCs. This sequence was found in a human donor with aplastic anemia.

The DNA for the CDR3 is TGCAGTGCTAGGCCCCGTGGAAACACCATATATTTT. The encoded protein is CSARPRGNTIYF. The gene calls are TRBV20-1 and TRBJ1-3; the D is unclear. V was shortened by 3 bases and J by 3 bases, with 6 bases between the two germline ends. Germline assignment: CDR1 DFQATT and CDR2 SNEGSKA (reference sequence). This CDR3 contains 12 residues.